This T cell receptor beta chain originates from a study of Ad26.COV2.S vaccination and SARS-CoV-2 variants. Study summary: Into the muscle, Ad26.COV2.S was dosed once or twice, 56 days apart. Findings and caveats of the study: Vaccine recipients showed a spike-specific TCR breadth that was higher than in placebo recipients.

Concerning this clone itself: Its antigen is still unknown.

This sample's treatment: some 20 received Ad26.COV2.S at low or high dose, single or two shots; a few received placebo; per-sample allocation not given. Vaccine and placebo recipients were sampled on day 63 after the first injection. An Ad26 vector was used to express Wuhan-strain SARS-CoV-2 spike as the vaccine. Clones were read by immunoSEQ multiplex PCR, and TCRdb kept only the in-frame ones, dropping some. The table lists about 320,000 clones, around 81% of them singletons. Sample: peripheral blood, taken in a trial of Ad26.COV2.S vaccine versus placebo. The receptor was isolated from a person between 18 and 65 years old who received the Ad26.COV2.S COVID-19 vaccine or a placebo.

The CDR3 sequence is CASSFRGAGSDPNTF. As DNA, the CDR3 is TGCGCCAGCAGCTTCCGGGGTGCGGGATCGGACCCGAACACCTTC. The chain combines TRBV5-1 with TRBJ1-2; D remains unclear. Trimming shortened V by 2 bases and J by 12 bases, and 23 bases separated the two germline ends. This CDR3 region has 15 residues. The V gene's germline CDR1 is SGHRS and CDR2 YFSETQ. Drawing the rest from reference TRBV5-1 and TRBJ1-2, the complete variable domain is KAGVTQTPRYLIKTRGQQVTLSCSPISGHRSVSWYQQTPGQGLQFLFEYFSETQRNKGNFPGRFSGRQFSNSRSEMNVSTLELGDSALYLCASSFRGAGSDPNTFGSGTRLTVV.